This entry lists 27 T cell receptor beta chains sequenced from one sample in a study of beta chain features in type 1 diabetes. As every portion of the isolated RNA was reverse transcribed, the sequencing read expressed TCRB transcripts. Here immunoSEQ multiplex PCR was the method, and the copy in TCRdb shows in-frame clones only, minus some. The table shows about 150,000 clones, with around 8% occurring only once. The sample consisted of central memory CD4+ T cells from blood. The receptors shown here come from a man between 18 and 35 years old in good health.

This clone was seen repeatedly, ten times or more. The J gene is TRBJ2-2, the V gene TRBV18; the match to TRBD1 covers 9 bases. Per the germline V gene, CDR1 is KGHSH and CDR2 is LQKENI. Trimming at V came to 2 bases and at J to 4 bases, leaving 2 bases not matched to a gene. CDR3 length: 15 amino acids. The CDR3 DNA reads TGTGCCAGCTCACCAAGGACAGGGGTCACCGGGGAGCTGTTTTTT. It is translated as CASSPRTGVTGELFF.

The rearrangement links TRBV6-1 to TRBJ1-5; possible D gene TRBD1, 5 bases. CDR3 length equals 13 residues. V lost 6 bases to trimming and J lost 6 bases, with 12 bases between them. Germline V gives CDR1 MNHNS, CDR2 SASEGT. In DNA, the CDR3 is TGTGCCAGCAGGACCAGGGTGGGTCAGCCCCAGCATTTT. Its translation: CASRTRVGQPQHF.

A remark on this clone: One end of the junction is discordant with germline, which a read error may explain. Other DNA sequences within the sample encode an identical CDR3. V and J are TRBV30 and TRBJ1-2, with 7 nucleotides matching TRBD1. This CDR3 has 15 amino acids. CDR1 is GTSNPN and CDR2 is SVGIG in the germline V gene (reference sequence). The CDR3 loop is CAWRDETGANYGYTF. In nucleotides, the CDR3 is TGCGCCTGGAGAGACGAAACAGGGGCAAACTATGGCTACACCTTC.

This rearrangement joins TRBV7-2 to TRBJ2-2, with a tentative D call TRBD2 (7 bases). The germline V and J ends were trimmed by 5 bases and 1 base, with 14 bases remaining between them. There are 16 residues in the CDR3. Germline CDR1 and CDR2: SGHTA and FQGNSA. The CDR3 is CASSPRGGQNTGELFF. CDR3 in DNA: TGTGCCAGCAGCCCGAGGGGGGGACAGAACACCGGGGAGCTGTTTTTT.

V gene TRBV25-1 combines with J gene TRBJ1-5; D is unresolved. With 3 bases removed from V and 4 bases from J, the gap between germline ends came to 10 bases. Looked up from germline, CDR1 is MGHDK and CDR2 is SYGVNS. The length of the CDR3 is 14 residues. The CDR3 DNA follows: TGTGCCAGCAGTGATCGGCGGGCAAATCAGCCCCAGCATTTT. Its translation: CASSDRRANQPQHF. Looking up the rest from reference TRBV25-1 and TRBJ1-5 gives the full variable domain: EADIYQTPRYLVIGTGKKITLECSQTMGHDKMYWYQQDPGMELHLIHYSYGVNSTEKGDLSSESTVSRIRTEHFPLTLESARPSHTSQYLCASSDRRANQPQHFGDGTRLSIL.

This clone appeared many times. The V gene is TRBV5-1, the J gene TRBJ2-1, with D maybe TRBD1 (6 bases). Germline V gives CDR1 SGHRS, CDR2 YFSETQ. The CDR3 has 16 residues. Trimming left V 4 bases short and J 7 bases short, with 21 bases between. This chain's CDR3 is CASSIAVDSNYNEQFF. The CDR3, as DNA: TGCGCCAGCAGCATAGCCGTGGACAGTAACTATAATGAGCAGTTCTTC.

This clone has a handful of counts. The V gene is TRBV5-1, the J gene TRBJ2-5; TRBD1 matches 7 bases. V lost 4 bases, J lost 5 bases, and 8 bases stayed unmatched. This CDR3 spans 14 amino acids. From germline, CDR1 is SGHRS and CDR2 YFSETQ. CDR3 nucleotide sequence: TGCGCCAGCAGCCTCGACAGGGCCGGGGAGACCCAGTACTTC. Translated, it gives CASSLDRAGETQYF.

This clone appeared a few times. The CDR3 here is CASSPHATGQETQYF. For the CDR3, the DNA is TGTGCCAGCAGCCCACATGCGACAGGACAAGAGACCCAGTACTTC. V usage is TRBV7-3 and J usage is TRBJ2-5, with TRBD1 as a possible D gene (6 bases). The CDR3 contains 15 residues. V was shortened by 5 bases and J by 2 bases, with 15 bases between the two germline ends. Germline V CDR1 and CDR2: SGHTA, FQGTGA.

This chain connects TRBV9 to TRBJ2-7, with D possibly being TRBD2 (5 bases). Trimming pared 0 bases from V and 0 bases from J, leaving 10 bases between. CDR1 is SGDLS, CDR2 YYNGEE, per germline. This CDR3 has 15 residues. CDR3 sequence (DNA): TGTGCCAGCAGCGTAGGGCGGGCAAGCTCCTACGAGCAGTACTTC. Its protein product is CASSVGRASSYEQYF.

This chain links TRBV4-1 with TRBJ1-1; the D gene is possibly TRBD1 (6 bases). Per the germline V gene, CDR1 is MGHRA and CDR2 is YSYEKL. The CDR3 spans 15 residues. V lost 2 bases, J lost 0 bases, and 10 bases lay in between. Here the CDR3 reads CASSQITGMNTEAFF. The CDR3 bases are TGCGCCAGCAGCCAAATTACAGGGATGAACACTGAAGCTTTCTTT.

The chain combines TRBV9 with TRBJ1-1; D not resolved. V lost 4 bases and J lost 3, with 13 bases in between. Germline V gene data show CDR1 as SGDLS and CDR2 as YYNGEE. The CDR3 covers 14 residues. CDR3 region: CASSPLAGDTEAFF. CDR3 bases: TGTGCCAGCAGCCCCCTCGCCGGGGACACTGAAGCTTTCTTT. The entire variable domain, with the rest obtained from reference TRBV9 and TRBJ1-1, is as follows: DSGVTQTPKHLITATGQRVTLRCSPRSGDLSVYWYQQSLDQGLQFLIQYYNGEERAKGNILERFSAQQFPDLHSELNLSSLELGDSALYFCASSPLAGDTEAFFGQGTRLTVV.

The genes are TRBV6-6 and TRBJ2-3; 12 bases are shared with TRBD2. The germline V gene encodes CDR1 MNHNY and CDR2 SVGAGI (reference sequence). The CDR3 sequence is 16 residues long. The trim removed 6 bases at V and 12 bases at J, leaving 16 bases unmatched. The CDR3 DNA follows: TGTGCCAGCAGATCTTCGACTAGCGGGGGAGTCGGTGCACAGTATTTT. Protein sequence: CASRSSTSGGVGAQYF.

The chain joins TRBV7-9 to TRBJ2-1; 8 positions match TRBD2. Germline V lookup: CDR1 SEHNR, CDR2 FQNEAQ (reference sequence). After removal of 5 bases from V and 5 bases from J, the junction contained 8 bases not matched to a gene. The CDR3 extends over 15 amino acids. The CDR3: CASSRSGSMDNEQFF. CDR3 bases: TGTGCCAGCAGCCGGAGCGGGAGTATGGACAATGAGCAGTTCTTC.

This clone appeared a few times. The V gene is TRBV9, the J gene TRBJ2-1; 14 nucleotides align to TRBD2. The V gene's germline CDR1 is SGDLS and CDR2 YYNGEE. The ends lost 0 bases at V and 13 bases at J; junction bases unmatched: 9. There are 16 residues in the CDR3. CDR3: CASSVDLRLAGGPQFF. CDR3 nucleotides: TGTGCCAGCAGCGTAGATCTACGACTAGCGGGGGGGCCACAGTTCTTC.

Ten or more counts support this clone. The genes are TRBV5-1 and TRBJ2-4; 7 nucleotides agree with TRBD1. In germline, CDR1 is SGHRS, CDR2 YFSETQ. The CDR3 loop spans 19 amino acids. V trimming: 0 bases; J trimming: 0 bases; junction bases outside the gene matches: 12. CDR3 sequence: CASSLDSAGTDIAKNIQYF. The CDR3 nucleotides are TGCGCCAGCAGCTTGGATTCAGCCGGGACAGACATAGCCAAAAACATTCAGTACTTC.

This chain connects TRBV28 to TRBJ2-3, with TRBD1 identical over 10 bases. The V gene's germline CDR1 is MDHEN and CDR2 SYDVKM. V was pared by 8 bases and J by 5 bases, with 7 bases of the junction left unmatched. This CDR3 is 14 amino acids long. The CDR3 region has the DNA TGTGCCAGCTGGGAGGGGACAGGGGTAGATACGCAGTATTTT. Translation: CASWEGTGVDTQYF.

This clone was seen a handful of times. This sequence joins TRBV4-2 and TRBJ2-5; the match to TRBD2 covers 11 bases. With 2 bases clipped from V and 1 base from J, the junction kept 6 bases outside the gene matches. In germline, CDR1 is LGHNA, CDR2 YNFKEQ. The CDR3 is 17 residues long. CDR3 sequence reads: CASSQFPLAGGQETQYF. The CDR3 bases are TGTGCCAGCAGCCAATTTCCTCTAGCGGGGGGCCAAGAGACCCAGTACTTC.

This clone appeared a few times. CDR3 DNA: TGTGCCTGGAGTGTGGGGGCAGCTAATCAGCCCCAGCATTTT. Amino acids: CAWSVGAANQPQHF. The chain joins TRBV30 to TRBJ1-5, with D maybe TRBD1 (6 bases). The CDR3 extends over 14 amino acids. The V end was cut by 0 bases, the J end by 4 bases, with 10 bases between. Germline V gene sequence: CDR1 GTSNPN, CDR2 SVGIG (reference sequence).

This clone was found a few times. The V and J genes are TRBV27 and TRBJ2-1; the match to TRBD1 covers 7 bases. CDR3 length: 13 residues. The germline gives CDR1 MNHEY, CDR2 SMNVEV (reference sequence). V was pared by 5 bases and J by 4 bases, with 2 bases of the junction left unmatched. CDR3 nucleotides: TGTGCCAGCAGTCGACAGGGTTACAATGAGCAGTTCTTC. Protein sequence: CASSRQGYNEQFF.

The gene calls are TRBV11-3 and TRBJ2-1; 7 nucleotides match TRBD2. The V segment lost 0 bases and the J segment 0 bases; nucleotides outside the gene matches: 8. Germline values: CDR1 SGHNT, CDR2 YENEEA. The CDR3 spans 18 residues. CDR3 in amino acids: CASSLDQGGSLSYNEQFF. In DNA, the CDR3 is TGTGCCAGCAGCTTAGATCAGGGCGGGAGCCTCTCCTACAATGAGCAGTTCTTC.

The J gene is TRBJ1-1, the V gene TRBV7-2; unclear D gene. CDR3 length: 13 residues. With 5 bases removed from V and 0 bases from J, the gap between germline ends came to 7 bases. Germline CDR1 reads SGHTA; CDR2 reads FQGNSA. The CDR3 DNA sequence: TGTGCCAGCAGCGCCTCGGTGAACACTGAAGCTTTCTTT. Its protein product is CASSASVNTEAFF.

The chain combines TRBV10-3 with TRBJ2-2; 9 positions match TRBD2. V shed 7 bases, J shed 2 bases, and the junction held 11 bases outside the gene matches. The germline CDR1 and CDR2 sequences are ENHRY and SYGVKD. The CDR3 is 17 residues long. CDR3 in amino acids: CAITRGSGGQNTGELFF. As DNA, the CDR3 is TGTGCCATCACCCGGGGTAGCGGGGGCCAAAACACCGGGGAGCTGTTTTTT.

This clone was observed a few times. The chain recombines TRBV19 with TRBJ2-7; D might be TRBD1 (5 bases). V was clipped by 0 bases and J by 3 bases, with 15 bases between them. The CDR3 sequence is 16 residues long. CDR1 and CDR2 (germline): LNHDA, SQIVND (reference sequence). In DNA form, the CDR3 reads TGTGCCAGTAGTATAGATCTACAGGATAAAATCTACGAGCAGTACTTC. It codes for CASSIDLQDKIYEQYF.

This clone was counted only a few times. The chain carries TRBV4-3 and TRBJ2-7; TRBD2 agrees at 8 bases. The CDR3 has 14 amino acids. With 2 bases clipped from V and 3 bases from J, the junction kept 3 bases outside the gene matches. Germline V gene sequence: CDR1 LGHNA, CDR2 YSLEER. The CDR3 loop reads CASSQQAGGYEQYF. CDR3 in DNA: TGCGCCAGCAGCCAACAGGCGGGGGGCTACGAGCAGTACTTC.

In this sample, this clone turned up a few times. As DNA, the CDR3 is TGTGCCTGGAGTCCTCCCCGCGGGGGCGCGTACGAGCAGTACTTC. Amino acids: CAWSPPRGGAYEQYF. The chain combines TRBV30 with TRBJ2-7, with D possibly being TRBD2 (7 bases). Germline V CDR1 and CDR2: GTSNPN, SVGIG (reference sequence). Trimming removed 2 bases at V and 4 bases at J, with 18 bases between. The CDR3 consists of 15 residues.

This chain joins TRBV30 and TRBJ2-3, with TRBD2 matching over 10 bases. The CDR3 is 13 residues long. With 2 bases clipped from V and 10 bases from J, the junction kept 6 bases outside the gene matches. From germline, CDR1 is GTSNPN and CDR2 SVGIG (reference sequence). CDR3 sequence: CAWSKAGGRAQYF. CDR3 bases: TGTGCCTGGAGTAAAGCGGGGGGGCGGGCGCAGTATTTT.

The sample holds a few counts of this clone. The rearrangement joins TRBV28 to TRBJ2-7; no definite D call. In germline, CDR1 is MDHEN, CDR2 SYDVKM. There are 14 residues in the CDR3. V was shortened by 4 bases and J by 3 bases, with 13 bases between the two germline ends. Written as DNA, the CDR3 is TGTGCCAGCAGTTCTCCGGGTCCTAACTACGAGCAGTACTTC. It is translated as CASSSPGPNYEQYF.